Listed below are T cell receptor beta chains from one sample, sequenced in a study of blood T cell repertoires in COVID-19. Generated by immunoSEQ multiplex PCR, the TCRdb table keeps only in-frame clones and is missing some. The profile shows over 95,000 clones, more than 80% of them singletons. The sample taken for sequencing was peripheral blood. The receptors shown here come from a woman aged 60-70 years with COVID-19, enrolled during active disease. Each CDR3 is given with its conserved first and last residue. The D gene is left open where the match is weak. The size field is filled for only some rows; it gives once, few, many or a size class.

D	size	J	V	DNA	CDR3
NA	NA	TRBJ1-3	TRBV4-1	TGCGCCAGCAGCCAAGATGCATTTTGGGGGGCTGGAAACACCATATATTTT	CASSQDAFWGAGNTIYF
TRBD2	many	TRBJ2-7	TRBV10-3	TGTGCCATCAGCCCCCCGGGGGGGTCCTACGAGCAGTACTTC	CAISPPGGSYEQYF
TRBD1	NA	TRBJ1-2	TRBV12-3/TRBV12-4	TGTGCCAGCAGTTCCGGGACAGGGCATGGCTACACCTTC	CASSSGTGHGYTF
TRBD1	once	TRBJ2-3	TRBV19	TGTGCCAGTCCTCCGCGACAGGGGAACACAGATACGCAGTATTTT	CASPPRQGNTDTQYF
NA	once	TRBJ2-7	TRBV4-1	TGCGCCAGCAGCCAAGGCCTAGGGGATGAGCAGTACTTC	CASSQGLGDEQYF
NA	NA	TRBJ1-3	TRBV4-1	TGCGCCAGCAGCCAGCGGGCGGTTGGAAACACCATATATTTT	CASSQRAVGNTIYF
TRBD1	few	TRBJ1-5	TRBV15	TGTGCCACCAGCCTTGGGACAGAAAATCAGCCCCAGCATTTT	CATSLGTENQPQHF
NA	once	TRBJ1-3	TRBV9	TGTGCCAGCAGCGTATCGGCAGGTACAACGGGATACTCTGGAAACACCATATATTTT	CASSVSAGTTGYSGNTIYF
TRBD2	NA	TRBJ2-2	TRBV4-2	TGTGCCAGCAGCCAGGGGGGACTAGCTACCGGGGAGCTGTTTTTT	CASSQGGLATGELFF
NA	NA	TRBJ1-6	TRBV5-4	TGTGCCAGCAGACCGAAGGTAGACGGGAATTCACCCCTCCACTTT	CASRPKVDGNSPLHF
TRBD1	NA	TRBJ2-1	TRBV29-1	TGCAGCGTCATCAGGACAGGGACCTACAATGAGCAGTTCTTC	CSVIRTGTYNEQFF
TRBD1	NA	TRBJ1-2	TRBV29-1	TGCAGCGTTGCTGGGACAGGGGTTAATGGCTACACCTTC	CSVAGTGVNGYTF
NA	NA	TRBJ2-7	TRBV19	TGTGCCAGTAGTATGAGGGGGGGGCGCCTCTACGAGCAGTACTTC	CASSMRGGRLYEQYF
NA	NA	TRBJ1-2	TRBV7-2	TGTGCCAGCAGCTTAAACAGGGATGATGGCTACACCTTC	CASSLNRDDGYTF
NA	NA	TRBJ2-1	TRBV7-2	TGTGCCAGCAGCTTAGGCATGGGGGCGGCCTCCTACAATGAGCAGTTCTTC	CASSLGMGAASYNEQFF
TRBD1	medium-sized	TRBJ2-7	TRBV7-9	TGTGCCAGCAGCTTAAGCGGACAGGTCTCCTACGAGCAGTACTTC	CASSLSGQVSYEQYF
TRBD2	few	TRBJ2-7	TRBV5-1	TGCGCCAGCAGCTTGGGGACTAGCGCTAGCTCCTACGAGCAGTACTTC	CASSLGTSASSYEQYF
TRBD1	NA	TRBJ1-3	TRBV12-3/TRBV12-4	TGTGCCAGCACAGGGACAGGGGGCAACACCATATATTTT	CASTGTGGNTIYF
TRBD1	NA	TRBJ1-1	TRBV25-1	TGTGCCAGCAGTGCCCTTAAGACCGGGACAGGGAGAACTGAAGCTTTCTTT	CASSALKTGTGRTEAFF
NA	NA	TRBJ2-7	TRBV7-8	TGTGCCAGCAGTCTACGCAACTACGAGCAGTACTTC	CASSLRNYEQYF
TRBD1	NA	TRBJ2-5	TRBV2	TGTGCCAGCAGTTTGGGACAGGGTGTAGAGACCCAGTACTTC	CASSLGQGVETQYF
NA	NA	TRBJ1-5	TRBV27	TGTGCCAGCAGCCCTTACGGGATTGACCAGCCCCAGCATTTT	CASSPYGIDQPQHF
TRBD1	few	TRBJ1-1	TRBV4-1	TGCGCCAGCAGCCAAGATACTTGGACAGGGAGGACTGAAGCTTTCTTT	CASSQDTWTGRTEAFF
TRBD1	NA	TRBJ1-6	TRBV7-9	TGTGCCAGCAGCTTCCCGACAGGGAGCTCCTATAATTCACCCCTCCACTTT	CASSFPTGSSYNSPLHF
TRBD1	NA	TRBJ1-2	TRBV11-2	TGTGCCAGCAGCCCCGGACAGGGTGACTATGGCTACACCTTC	CASSPGQGDYGYTF
NA	NA	TRBJ1-3	TRBV30	TGTGCCTCGAGTCCCAGGGGAGACACCATATATTTT	CASSPRGDTIYF
TRBD1	few	TRBJ1-3	TRBV19	TGTGCCAGTTGTAACCCGGGACAGCGAAGAAACACCATATATTTT	CASCNPGQRRNTIYF
TRBD1	NA	TRBJ2-3	TRBV6-6	TGTGCCAGCATCGACAGGGGAGGAGACCTCACAGATACGCAGTATTTT	CASIDRGGDLTDTQYF
TRBD1	NA	TRBJ2-5	TRBV9	TGTGCCAGCAGCGTCCGATCGGGACAGGGGGCAGGAGAGACCCAGTACTTC	CASSVRSGQGAGETQYF
NA	NA	TRBJ1-4	TRBV7-9	TGTGCCAGCAGCTTAGTGGCCCATAATGAAAAACTGTTTTTT	CASSLVAHNEKLFF
NA	NA	TRBJ1-3	TRBV18	TGTGCCAGCTCACCACCCGGGAGCTCTGGAAACACCATATATTTT	CASSPPGSSGNTIYF
TRBD1	NA	TRBJ2-3	TRBV19	TGTGCCAGTAGCCTGACAGGGTTGGAGCAGTATTTT	CASSLTGLEQYF
TRBD1	NA	TRBJ1-1	TRBV18	TGTGCCAGCTCATCCAGACAGGGGAGTGAGAACACTGAAGCTTTCTTT	CASSSRQGSENTEAFF
NA	once	TRBJ1-2	TRBV19	TGTGCCAGTAGAGGACAAGTTTTGTCCTATGGCTACACCTTC	CASRGQVLSYGYTF
TRBD2	NA	TRBJ2-3	TRBV2	TGTGCCAGCAGTGGAGGCCTCCGACTAGCGGGGTTCACAGATACGCAGTATTTT	CASSGGLRLAGFTDTQYF
NA	few	TRBJ1-3	TRBV19	TGTGCCAGTAGGGACAGAGTCTCTGGAAACACCATATATTTT	CASRDRVSGNTIYF
NA	NA	TRBJ2-2	TRBV4-1	TGCGCCAGCAGGCAAAGCGGGCAATCGAACACCGGGGAGCTGTTTTTT	CASRQSGQSNTGELFF
NA	NA	TRBJ2-7	TRBV2	TGTGCCAGCAGTGCTACAGGGAGCCCCTACGAGCAGTACTTC	CASSATGSPYEQYF
NA	NA	TRBJ2-1	TRBV19	TGTGCCAGTAGTATAGTGGGGGCCACCCAAGGTGCCTACAATGAGCAGTTCTTC	CASSIVGATQGAYNEQFF
NA	NA	TRBJ2-5	TRBV3-1/TRBV3-2	TGTGCCAGCAGCCCCGGACTAACCCGGGGGGAGACCCAGTACTTC	CASSPGLTRGETQYF
NA	NA	TRBJ2-5	TRBV4-2	TGTGCCAGCAGCCACAGATCCCGGGACACCAAAGAGACCCAGTACTTC	CASSHRSRDTKETQYF
NA	once	TRBJ1-2	TRBV15	TGTGCCACCAGCAGAGGTTCGGCGGAGGGCTACACCTTC	CATSRGSAEGYTF
TRBD1	NA	TRBJ1-3	TRBV6-5	TGTGCCAGCAGGGAGGGACAGGTCTCTGGAAACACCATATATTTT	CASREGQVSGNTIYF
NA	NA	TRBJ2-1	TRBV7-9	TGTGCCAGCAGCCGATATGTTGGGGGCGCGGAGAGGGGCAATGAGCAGTTCTTC	CASSRYVGGAERGNEQFF
TRBD1	few	TRBJ1-6	TRBV19	TGTGCCAGTAGAGACAGGGAAGAGATTTCACCCCTCCACTTT	CASRDREEISPLHF
NA	once	TRBJ2-7	TRBV18	TGTGCCAGCTCACCCGCAGCTCTCTGGGACACCGCCTACGAGCAGTACTTC	CASSPAALWDTAYEQYF
NA	NA	TRBJ1-5	TRBV2	TGTGCCAGCAGCAGGACTGATGTTAATCAGCCCCAGCATTTT	CASSRTDVNQPQHF
TRBD1	NA	TRBJ1-2	TRBV7-8	TGTGCCAGCAGCTCCGACAGGGGGGTAGGAGGCTATGGCTACACCTTC	CASSSDRGVGGYGYTF
NA	NA	TRBJ1-5	TRBV19	TGTGCCAGTAGTATAGGATCGGGGGGGGAAGGTCAGCCCCAGCATTTT	CASSIGSGGEGQPQHF
NA	NA	TRBJ1-2	TRBV5-4	TGTGCCAGCAGCTTCGAGAGGGCTAGGGGCTACACCTTC	CASSFERARGYTF
TRBD1	few	TRBJ1-3	TRBV5-5	TGTGCCAGCAGCCCGGACAGGGCAGCTTCGTTCGCCATATATTTT	CASSPDRAASFAIYF
TRBD1	few	TRBJ1-2	TRBV12-3/TRBV12-4	TGTGCCAGCAGTAACAGGGGGGGCTACACCTTC	CASSNRGGYTF
TRBD1	NA	TRBJ2-3	TRBV5-5	TGTGCCAGCAGCTCCGGGACAGGGGGGGCAGATACGCAGTATTTT	CASSSGTGGADTQYF